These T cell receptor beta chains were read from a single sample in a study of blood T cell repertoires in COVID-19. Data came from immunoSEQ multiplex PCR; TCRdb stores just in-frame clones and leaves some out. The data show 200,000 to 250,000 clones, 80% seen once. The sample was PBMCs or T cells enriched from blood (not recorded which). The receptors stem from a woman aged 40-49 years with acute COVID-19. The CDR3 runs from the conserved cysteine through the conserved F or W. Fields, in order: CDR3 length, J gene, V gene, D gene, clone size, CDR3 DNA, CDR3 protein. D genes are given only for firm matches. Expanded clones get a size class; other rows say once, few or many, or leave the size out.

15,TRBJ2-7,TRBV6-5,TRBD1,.,TGTGCCAGCAGGCGGGGACAGGCCAGACTCTACGAGCAGTACTTC,CASRRGQARLYEQYF
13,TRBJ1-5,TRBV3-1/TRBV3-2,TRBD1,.,TGTGCCAGCAGCCAACAGGGGGCTCAGCCCCAGCATTTT,CASSQQGAQPQHF
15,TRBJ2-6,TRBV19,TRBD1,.,TGTGCCAGTAGTGGAAGGGACAGGGGGGCCAACGTCCTGACTTTC,CASSGRDRGANVLTF
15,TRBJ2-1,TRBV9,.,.,TGTGCCAGCAACCGAGGGGGTTCCGCCCACAATGAGCAGTTCTTC,CASNRGGSAHNEQFF
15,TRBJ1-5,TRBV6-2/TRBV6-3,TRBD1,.,TGTGCCAGCAGTTACTCGAGGGGGCTCAGTCAGCCCCAGCATTTT,CASSYSRGLSQPQHF
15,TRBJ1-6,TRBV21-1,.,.,TGTGCCAGCAGCCCTCGGGAAATTCCGAATTCACCCCTCCACTTT,CASSPREIPNSPLHF
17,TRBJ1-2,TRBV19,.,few,TGTGCCAGTACCCTCCACTGGGGGACTGAGCCTAACTATGGCTACACCTTC,CASTLHWGTEPNYGYTF
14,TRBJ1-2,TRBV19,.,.,TGTGCCAGTAGTCCTCCGACTGTTTTCTATGGCTACACCTTC,CASSPPTVFYGYTF
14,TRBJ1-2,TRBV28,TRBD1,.,TGTGCCAGCAGTGAAAACGACAGGGCGGAAGGCTACACCTTC,CASSENDRAEGYTF
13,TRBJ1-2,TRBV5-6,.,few,TGTGCCAGCAGCTTGAACAGAAACTATGGCTACACCTTC,CASSLNRNYGYTF
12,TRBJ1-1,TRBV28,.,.,TGTGCCAGCAGTACGGAGGGGACGGGAGCTTTCTTT,CASSTEGTGAFF
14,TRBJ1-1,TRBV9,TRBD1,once,TGTGCCAGCAGCCCAGCAGTACAGGGGGCAGAAGCTTTCTTT,CASSPAVQGAEAFF
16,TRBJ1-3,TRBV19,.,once,TGTGCCAGTAGTACCCCAACACCGGGCTCTGGAAACACCATATATTTT,CASSTPTPGSGNTIYF
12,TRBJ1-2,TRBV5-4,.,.,TGTGCCAGCAGCTTAAGGGAGGAGGGCTACACCTTC,CASSLREEGYTF
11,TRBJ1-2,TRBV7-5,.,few,TGTGCCAGAATTGAGGGTGGAGGCTACACCTTC,CARIEGGGYTF
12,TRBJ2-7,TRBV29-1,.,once,TGCAGCGTTGGTCAGGCCCCTGGCGAGCAGTACTTC,CSVGQAPGEQYF
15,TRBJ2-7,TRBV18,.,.,TGTGCCAGCTCACCACAGGAAGGCAGGGATTACGAGCAGTACTTC,CASSPQEGRDYEQYF
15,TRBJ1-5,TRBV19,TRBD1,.,TGTGCCAGTAGTGGAGGACAGGGTGTTAGGGTGCCCCAGCATTTT,CASSGGQGVRVPQHF